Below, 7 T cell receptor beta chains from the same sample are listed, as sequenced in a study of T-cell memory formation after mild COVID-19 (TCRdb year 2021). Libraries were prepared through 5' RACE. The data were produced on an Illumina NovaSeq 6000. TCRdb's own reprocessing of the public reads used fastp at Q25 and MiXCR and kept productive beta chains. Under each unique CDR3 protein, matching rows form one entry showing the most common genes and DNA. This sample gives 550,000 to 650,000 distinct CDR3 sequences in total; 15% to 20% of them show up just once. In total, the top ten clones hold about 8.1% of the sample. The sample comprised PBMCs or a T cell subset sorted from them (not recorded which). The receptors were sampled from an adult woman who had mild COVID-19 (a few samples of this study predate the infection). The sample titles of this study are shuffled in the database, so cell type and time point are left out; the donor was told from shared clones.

CDR3: CASSILRLRGGNNEQFF. The CDR3 bases are TGTGCCAGTAGTATCTTAAGGTTAAGAGGCGGGAATAATGAGCAGTTCTTC. The chain is built from TRBV19 and TRBJ2-1; maybe TRBD2 (6 bases). CDR1 is LNHDA and CDR2 is SQIVND in the germline V gene (reference sequence). The ends were cut back, 3 bases at V and 7 bases at J, with 22 bases in the middle. The CDR3 has 17 amino acids.

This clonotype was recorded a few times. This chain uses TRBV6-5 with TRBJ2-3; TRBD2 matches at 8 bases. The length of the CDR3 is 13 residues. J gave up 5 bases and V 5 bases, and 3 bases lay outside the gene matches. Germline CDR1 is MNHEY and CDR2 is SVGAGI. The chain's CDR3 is CASSHLAGDTQYF. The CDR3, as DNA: TGTGCCAGCAGTCACCTAGCGGGAGATACGCAGTATTTT.

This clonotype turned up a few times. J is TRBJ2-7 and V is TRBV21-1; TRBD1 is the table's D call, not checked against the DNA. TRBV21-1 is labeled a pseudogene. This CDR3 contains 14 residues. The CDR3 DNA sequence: TGTGCCAGCACCACGGCGGGCGATTCCTACGAGCAGTACTTC. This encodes CASTTAGDSYEQYF.

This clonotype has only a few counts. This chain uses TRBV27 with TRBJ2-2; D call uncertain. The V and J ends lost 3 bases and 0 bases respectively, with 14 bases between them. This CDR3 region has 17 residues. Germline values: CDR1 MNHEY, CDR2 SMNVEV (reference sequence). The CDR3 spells CASSFFGNPANTGELFF. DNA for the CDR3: TGTGCCAGCAGTTTCTTTGGAAACCCGGCGAACACCGGGGAGCTGTTTTTT.

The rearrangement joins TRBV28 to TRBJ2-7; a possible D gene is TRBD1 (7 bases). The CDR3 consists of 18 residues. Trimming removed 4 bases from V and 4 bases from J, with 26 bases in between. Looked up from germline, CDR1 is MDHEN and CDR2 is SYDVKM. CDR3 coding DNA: TGTGCCAGCAGTTCCCGACAGGGAACCAAGGGAGGACTTTACGAGCAGTACTTC. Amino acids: CASSSRQGTKGGLYEQYF.

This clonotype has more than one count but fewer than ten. CDR3 coding DNA: TGTGCCAGCAGCTTAGAGAGGTTCAGGGAGGACACCGGGGAGCTGTTTTTT. It specifies CASSLERFREDTGELFF. The rearrangement joins TRBV7-9 to TRBJ2-2, with D possibly TRBD2 on 6 matching bases. The CDR3 has 17 amino acids. Trimming took off 1 base at V and 3 bases at J, with 15 bases between the two ends. Looked up from germline, CDR1 is SEHNR and CDR2 is FQNEAQ (reference sequence).

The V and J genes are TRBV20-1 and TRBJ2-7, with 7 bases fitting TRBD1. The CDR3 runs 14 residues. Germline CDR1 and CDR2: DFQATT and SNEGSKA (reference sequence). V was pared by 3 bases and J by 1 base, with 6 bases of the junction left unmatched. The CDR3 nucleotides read TGCAGTGCTAGTCGCCCGGGACAGTCCTACGAGCAGTACTTC. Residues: CSASRPGQSYEQYF.